Shown below are 6 T cell receptor beta chains from a single sample sequenced in a study of T cells in Graves' hyperthyroidism and ophthalmopathy. There were TCR beta CDR3 regions amplified from RNA transcripts. HTBI primers were used for first-round RT-PCR of the TCR CDR3. Using its own MiXCR run on the multiplex PCR reads, TCRdb lists one record per CDR3 protein. The table lists 340,000 or so distinct CDR3 sequences, about 18% of them singletons, with about half in the top ten. Sequencing was done on a sample of blood. Receptors originate from a woman aged 50 to 60 with Graves' hyperthyroidism.

The sample holds many counts of this clonotype. The V and J genes are TRBV5-1 and TRBJ1-1, with TRBD1 matching over 8 bases. CDR1 is SGHRS, CDR2 YFSETQ, per germline. The CDR3 consists of 16 residues. V was clipped by 0 bases and J by 4 bases; unmatched bases: 8. The CDR3 nucleotides are TGCGCCAGCAGCTTGGCCCCCGACAGGGGACGCACTGAAGCTTTCTTT. Its translation: CASSLAPDRGRTEAFF.

In its sample, this clonotype was seen many times. This chain uses TRBV6-5 with TRBJ1-1; D not resolved. Trimming stripped 2 bases from V and 1 base from J, with 11 bases between. The V gene's germline CDR1 is MNHEY and CDR2 SVGAGI. This CDR3 region has 15 residues. The chain's CDR3 is CASSYSWVSNTEAFF. CDR3 bases: TGTGCCAGCAGTTACAGCTGGGTTTCGAACACTGAAGCTTTCTTT.

Ten or more counts support this clonotype. J is TRBJ1-4 and V is TRBV20-1; D is ambiguous. The CDR3 is made up of 13 amino acids. CDR1 is DFQATT and CDR2 is SNEGSKA in the germline V gene (reference sequence). V lost 0 bases and J lost 7, with 9 bases in between. The CDR3 reads CSAREVTAEKLFF. Written as DNA, the CDR3 is TGCAGTGCTAGAGAAGTTACAGCTGAAAAACTGTTTTTT.

This clonotype was counted at least ten times. The V and J genes are TRBV29-1 and TRBJ1-1; 7 positions match TRBD1. CDR3 length: 14 amino acids. Germline-derived CDR1 and CDR2 are SQVTM and ANQGSEA. J was trimmed by 3 bases and V by 1 base; bases with no gene match: 5. The CDR3 DNA reads as TGCAGCGTTGAAGTACAGGGGATGGACACTGAAGCTTTCTTT. Translating it yields CSVEVQGMDTEAFF. Full variable domain (missing parts from reference TRBV29-1 and TRBJ1-1): SAVISQKPSRDICQRGTSLTIQCQVDSQVTMMFWYRQQPGQSLTLIATANQGSEATYESGFVIDKFPISRPNLTFSTLTVSNMSPEDSSIYLCSVEVQGMDTEAFFGQGTRLTVV.

This clonotype was observed many times. This chain joins TRBV6-2 or TRBV6-3 and TRBJ2-4; 8 nucleotides match TRBD1. This CDR3 comprises 15 residues. CDR1 is MNHEY, CDR2 SVGEGT, per germline. Trimming removed 5 bases from V and 7 bases from J; junction bases left unmatched: 10. The CDR3 DNA is TGTGCCAGCAGTCCGGGCCAGGGGGCTGCGAACATTCAGTACTTC. It codes for CASSPGQGAANIQYF.

This clonotype was recorded at least ten times. The chain employs TRBV7-9 and TRBJ2-1, with 9 bases matching TRBD1. This CDR3 contains 18 residues. Germline CDR1 and CDR2: SEHNR and FQNEAQ (reference sequence). The J segment lost 0 bases and the V segment lost 5 bases, leaving 11 bases of the junction unmatched. The DNA for the CDR3 is TGTGCCAGCAGCCCAAGCCGGGACAGGGCAAGCTCCTACAATGAGCAGTTCTTC. Amino acid sequence: CASSPSRDRASSYNEQFF. Combining the CDR3 with reference TRBV7-9 and TRBJ2-1 gives the whole variable domain DTGVSQNPRHKITKRGQNVTFRCDPISEHNRLYWYRQTLGQGPEFLTYFQNEAQLEKSRLLSDRFSAERPKGSFSTLEIQRTEQGDSAMYLCASSPSRDRASSYNEQFFGPGTRLTVL.